In its sample, the clone carrying this TCR beta chain was seen many times. Antigen specificity is unknown. The data derive from a study of identical twins. V was trimmed by 0 bases and J by 7 bases, leaving 7 bases between them. Germline values: CDR1 MNHEY, CDR2 SMNVEV (reference sequence). This CDR3 contains 13 residues. Study-level results: Twins' excess sharing was less marked for out-of-frame beta sequences. Twins shared out-of-frame alpha sequences with excess low generation probability. Memory repertoires lacked the insertion deficit that abundant cord blood beta clonotypes showed.

Each CDR3 protein is one row after TCRdb ran MiXCR on the 5' RACE reads. The profile shows around 670,000 distinct CDR3 sequences, approximately 6.1% of them singletons. Each donor was a healthy Caucasian. The clonotype comes from a man aged 18 to 29 in good health. Sequences were obtained from naive T cells sorted from blood. The gene calls are TRBV27 and TRBJ2-1; D is uncertain. CDR3 coding DNA: TGTGCCAGCAGTTTATCGACGGATAATGAGCAGTTCTTC. Encoded protein: CASSLSTDNEQFF.